The present TCR beta chain was sequenced within a study of vaccination and CD4 T cells after COVID-19. Study summary: Nasal swab PCR had detected SARS-CoV-2 in convalescent patients, under ten mild and one severe. The cells in question were stimulated using overlapping spike peptides derived from SARS-CoV-2, HCoV-NL63, HCoV-OC43 and HCoV-229E. Points from the study as a whole: A nonsignificant median increase from about 20 to 38 SARS-CoV-2-reactive clonotypes was observed.

An Oncomine TCR Beta short-read assay was used to sequence the DNA from cultured CD4+ T cells. TCRdb used MiXCR to reprocess the PCR reads, holding one entry per CDR3 protein. Among a few thousand distinct CDR3 sequences listed, around 68% were seen once. Documented treatment: approximately 9-day PBMC culture with coronavirus spike peptide pools or control peptides (ViraFEST assay). Note on this clonotype: The antigen is not known.

The CDR3 extends over 11 amino acids. The V gene end was trimmed by 7 bases and the J gene end by 4 bases; junction bases not matched to a gene: 3. CDR1 and CDR2 (germline): DFQATT, SNEGSKA (reference sequence). Input material: CD4+ T cells from blood, cultured in vitro. This receptor was obtained from a human donor who had recovered from COVID-19. The rearrangement joins TRBV20-1 to TRBJ1-2, with 7 bases lining up with TRBD1. As DNA, the CDR3 is TGCAGTGAAGGGGGCAGCTATGGCTACACCTTC. Protein: CSEGGSYGYTF.